One and the same sample provided the 24 T cell receptor beta chains below, sequenced in a study of yellow fever vaccine responses in identical twins. TCRdb passed the RT-PCR reads through MiXCR, listing each CDR3 protein once. Here the sample spans more than 10,000 distinct CDR3 sequences, approximately 84% being singletons. Source: T cells from blood (PBMCs), unsorted or a sorted subset (not recorded which), taken before or after yellow fever vaccination (not recorded which). The receptors were gathered from a young woman who received the yellow fever vaccine.

In DNA, the CDR3 is TGCAGCGGCATGACAGGGGGCGACTATGGCTACACCTTC. Its translation: CSGMTGGDYGYTF. This chain joins TRBV29-1 and TRBJ1-2, with 10 bases matching TRBD1. This CDR3 region has 13 residues. Germline loops: CDR1 SQVTM, CDR2 ANQGSEA. The V segment lost 7 bases and the J segment 3 bases; nucleotides outside the gene matches: 5.

The gene calls are TRBV29-1 and TRBJ2-3; 10 nucleotides line up with TRBD1. With V trimmed by 6 bases and J by 4 bases, 7 bases remained unmatched. The germline CDR1 and CDR2 sequences are SQVTM and ANQGSEA. CDR3 length equals 14 residues. The CDR3 region is CSVAPGTGADTQYF. The CDR3 nucleotides are TGCAGCGTAGCGCCCGGGACAGGGGCAGATACGCAGTATTTT.

The chain has TRBV11-3 and TRBJ2-7; D unresolved. Trimming took 0 bases from V and 2 from J, leaving 8 bases between them. The CDR3 spans 14 residues. The germline CDR1 and CDR2 sequences are SGHNT and YENEEA. CDR3 sequence (DNA): TGTGCCAGCAGCTTAGAGGTGGCCCCCTACGAGCAGTACTTC. Translated, it gives CASSLEVAPYEQYF.

V and J are TRBV15 and TRBJ2-7; either TRBD1 or TRBD2 may fit D (6 bases each). The CDR3 length is 15 residues. Germline CDR1 reads LNHNV; CDR2 reads YYDKDF (reference sequence). Trimming cost V 1 base and J 4 bases, with 14 bases left between them. The CDR3 coding sequence is TGTGCCACCAGCAGAGGCGCACTAGGGGGGTACGAGCAGTACTTC. It encodes CATSRGALGGYEQYF.

V is TRBV5-1 and J is TRBJ2-2, with a tentative D call TRBD1 (6 bases). V lost 4 bases and J 2 bases, leaving 15 bases between the germline ends. The V gene's germline CDR1 is SGHRS and CDR2 YFSETQ. The CDR3 consists of 16 residues. The CDR3 sequence: CASSLPRDTNTGELFF. In DNA, the CDR3 is TGCGCCAGCAGCCTTCCCAGGGACACAAACACCGGGGAGCTGTTTTTT.

The V and J genes are TRBV30 and TRBJ2-1; D assignment may be TRBD1 or TRBD2 (5 bases each). The CDR3 runs to 14 residues. CDR1 and CDR2 (germline): GTSNPN, SVGIG (reference sequence). Trimming removed 3 bases from V and 5 bases from J, with 14 bases in between. The DNA of the CDR3 is TGTGCCTGGAGATCGGGGCAGGGTAACAATGAGCAGTTCTTC. As protein: CAWRSGQGNNEQFF.

This rearrangement joins TRBV2 to TRBJ2-3, with TRBD1 matching over 8 bases. The CDR3 has 13 amino acids. V lost 5 bases, J lost 5 bases, and 3 bases stayed unmatched. Looked up from germline, CDR1 is SNHLY and CDR2 is FYNNEI. The CDR3 loop reads CASSRDRGDTQYF. CDR3 nucleotides: TGTGCCAGCAGTCGCGACAGGGGAGATACGCAGTATTTT.

V gene TRBV20-1 combines with J gene TRBJ1-5, with D perhaps matching TRBD1 (5 bases). CDR1 is DFQATT, CDR2 SNEGSKA, per germline (reference sequence). The CDR3 spans 13 residues. Trimming removed 6 bases at V and 2 bases at J, with 11 bases between. CDR3 residues: CSAPKGRNQPQHF. CDR3 nucleotides: TGCAGTGCCCCGAAGGGGCGCAATCAGCCCCAGCATTTT.

The chain joins TRBV29-1 to TRBJ2-3, with 8 nucleotides matching TRBD2. Trimming at V came to 4 bases and at J to 7 bases, leaving 4 bases not matched to a gene. Germline CDR1 and CDR2: SQVTM and ANQGSEA. This CDR3 contains 12 residues. The CDR3 DNA sequence: TGCAGCGTTGGGGATAGCGGGAATACGCAGTATTTT. Residues: CSVGDSGNTQYF.

The chain employs TRBV29-1 and TRBJ2-1; unclear D gene. This CDR3 has 12 residues. Looked up from germline, CDR1 is SQVTM and CDR2 is ANQGSEA. V gave up 6 bases and J gave up 3 bases, with 9 bases separating them. CDR3 DNA sequence: TGCAGCGTCGTCCATAACTACAATGAGCAGTTCTTC. Translating gives CSVVHNYNEQFF.

The J gene is TRBJ2-3, the V gene TRBV6-2 or TRBV6-3, with 9 bases aligning to TRBD2. Germline CDR1 reads MNHEY; CDR2 reads SVGEGT. With V trimmed by 2 bases and J by 0 bases, 0 bases remained unmatched. This CDR3 region has 15 residues. CDR3 region: CASSYTSGSTDTQYF. The CDR3 bases are TGTGCCAGCAGTTACACTAGCGGGAGCACAGATACGCAGTATTTT.

The J gene is TRBJ2-7, the V gene TRBV2; no firm D call. This CDR3 contains 12 residues. Trimming took off 4 bases at V and 1 base at J, with 5 bases between the two ends. Per the germline V gene, CDR1 is SNHLY and CDR2 is FYNNEI. DNA of the CDR3: TGTGCCAGCAGTGGCAGTTCCTACGAGCAGTACTTC. It is translated as CASSGSSYEQYF.

The rearrangement links TRBV6-1 to TRBJ2-3, with TRBD1 as a possible D gene (5 bases). The CDR3 is 14 amino acids. The germline V and J ends were trimmed by 4 bases and 1 base, with 9 bases remaining between them. The germline V gene has CDR1 MNHNS and CDR2 SASEGT. The CDR3 nucleotides read TGTGCCAGCAGTGGGCAGGGTGGCACAGATACGCAGTATTTT. It is translated as CASSGQGGTDTQYF.

The chain links TRBV2 to TRBJ2-5, with D possibly matching TRBD1 (5 bases). Per germline, CDR1 SNHLY and CDR2 FYNNEI. V was cut by 7 bases and J by 0 bases, with 12 bases left in between. This CDR3 spans 14 amino acids. For the CDR3, the DNA is TGTGCCAGCATTGGACACAAGTACCAAGAGACCCAGTACTTC. Its translation is CASIGHKYQETQYF.

The chain is built from TRBV11-1 and TRBJ2-7; D perhaps matches TRBD1 (7 bases). Trimming took off 7 bases at V and 3 bases at J, with 22 bases between the two ends. The CDR3 runs to 16 residues. Germline V gene lookup returns CDR1 SGHAT and CDR2 FQDESV (reference sequence). CDR3 sequence reads: CASTEWGDRLIYEQYF. Here the CDR3 DNA reads TGTGCCAGCACCGAGTGGGGGGACAGATTAATCTACGAGCAGTACTTC.

This chain joins TRBV20-1 and TRBJ1-1; perhaps TRBD1 as D (5 bases). Trimming took 4 bases from V and 0 from J, leaving 9 bases between them. Looked up from germline, CDR1 is DFQATT and CDR2 is SNEGSKA (reference sequence). CDR3 length: 13 residues. CDR3: CSATPTVNTEAFF. CDR3 DNA sequence: TGCAGTGCTACCCCGACAGTGAACACTGAAGCTTTCTTT.

The table lists this clonotype with a few counts. The V and J genes are TRBV10-1 and TRBJ2-5, with 11 bases fitting TRBD1. The CDR3 is 15 residues long. J was trimmed by 3 bases and V by 3 bases; bases with no gene match: 3. Germline lookup yields CDR1 WNHNN and CDR2 SYGVQD (reference sequence). CDR3 residues: CASSEGQGAEETQYF. The CDR3 bases are TGCGCCAGCAGTGAAGGACAGGGGGCCGAAGAGACCCAGTACTTC.

The gene calls are TRBV27 and TRBJ2-1; 14 nucleotides agree with TRBD2. The J segment lost 7 bases and the V segment lost 5 bases, leaving 7 bases of the junction unmatched. Germline V gene sequence: CDR1 MNHEY, CDR2 SMNVEV (reference sequence). This CDR3 comprises 16 residues. CDR3 DNA sequence: TGTGCCAGCAGTACGACTAGCGGGAGGGGGGGAAATGAGCAGTTCTTC. Protein sequence: CASSTTSGRGGNEQFF.

There are a few counts of this clonotype. The chain is built from TRBV29-1 and TRBJ2-5, with D tentatively TRBD1 or TRBD2 (7 bases each). This CDR3 is built from 16 residues. Germline values: CDR1 SQVTM, CDR2 ANQGSEA. Trimming cost V 6 bases and J 2 bases, with 22 bases left between them. CDR3 bases: TGCAGCGTGTACACGATCACAGGGGAGGGACAAGAGACCCAGTACTTC. It yields the protein CSVYTITGEGQETQYF.

The chain combines TRBV29-1 with TRBJ2-1, with a weak D call TRBD2 (5 bases). CDR3 length: 12 amino acids. Looked up from germline, CDR1 is SQVTM and CDR2 is ANQGSEA. V lost 1 base, J lost 12 bases, and 13 bases lay in between. CDR3 DNA: TGCAGCGTTGAAGCCCTGGACCGGGGGCAGTTCTTC. The encoded protein is CSVEALDRGQFF.

The V and J genes are TRBV10-3 and TRBJ2-3; D call uncertain. Germline CDR1 is ENHRY and CDR2 is SYGVKD. With 3 bases removed from V and 0 bases from J, the gap between germline ends came to 7 bases. The CDR3 contains 14 residues. CDR3 nucleotide sequence: TGTGCCATCAGTGACCCCCCAAGCACAGATACGCAGTATTTT. Translated: CAISDPPSTDTQYF.

This clonotype was detected once. V and J are TRBV29-1 and TRBJ2-7; D is unresolved. The V gene's germline CDR1 is SQVTM and CDR2 ANQGSEA. With 0 bases removed from V and 4 bases from J, the gap between germline ends came to 7 bases. This CDR3 is 12 amino acids long. The CDR3 loop is CSVEDTDYEQYF. CDR3 nucleotides: TGCAGCGTTGAAGACACCGATTACGAGCAGTACTTC.

The V and J genes are TRBV5-6 and TRBJ2-5; the D gene is possibly TRBD2 (5 bases). Germline CDR1 is SGHDT and CDR2 is YYEEEE. V was cut by 5 bases and J by 2 bases, with 13 bases left in between. CDR3 length: 14 residues. CDR3 bases: TGTGCCAGCAGTCACTGGAGGATTCAAGAGACCCAGTACTTC. It specifies CASSHWRIQETQYF.

The CDR3 reads CSVNFHRDTPETQYF. CDR3 sequence (DNA): TGCAGCGTCAACTTCCACAGGGACACCCCGGAGACCCAGTACTTC. This chain connects TRBV29-1 to TRBJ2-5; TRBD1 might be the D (6 bases). This CDR3 is built from 15 residues. Trimming stripped 6 bases from V and 5 bases from J, with 22 bases between. CDR1 and CDR2 (germline): SQVTM, ANQGSEA.